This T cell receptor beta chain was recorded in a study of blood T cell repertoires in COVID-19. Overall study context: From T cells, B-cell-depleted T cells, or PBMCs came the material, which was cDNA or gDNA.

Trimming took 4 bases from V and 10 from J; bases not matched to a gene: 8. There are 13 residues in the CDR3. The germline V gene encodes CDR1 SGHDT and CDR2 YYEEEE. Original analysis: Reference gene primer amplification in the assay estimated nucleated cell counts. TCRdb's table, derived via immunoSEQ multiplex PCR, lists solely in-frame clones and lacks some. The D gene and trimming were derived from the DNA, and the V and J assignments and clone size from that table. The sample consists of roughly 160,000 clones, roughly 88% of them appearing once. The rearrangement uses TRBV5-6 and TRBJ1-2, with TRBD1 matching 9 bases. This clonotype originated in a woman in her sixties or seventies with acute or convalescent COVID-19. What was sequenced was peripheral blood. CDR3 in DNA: TGTGCCAGCAGCACGGGACAGGGAGAAGACTACACCTTC. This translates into CASSTGQGEDYTF. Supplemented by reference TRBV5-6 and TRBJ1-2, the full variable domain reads DAGVTQSPTHLIKTRGQQVTLRCSPKSGHDTVSWYQQALGQGPQFIFQYYEEEERQRGNFPDRFSGHQFPNYSSELNVNALLLGDSALYLCASSTGQGEDYTFGSGTRLTVV.